What follows is one T cell receptor (beta chain) and its context. Antigen specificity is unknown. The record originates from a study of cytotoxic CD8 clonotypes in ibrutinib-treated CLL. General study results and limits: At baseline, clonality was higher than in age-matched healthy donors and correlated with CD8+ counts. There were differences in sampling times between sustained-remission and progressing patients.

Using immunoSEQ multiplex PCR, the repertoire was profiled, and TCRdb retains in-frame clones only, with some absent. Of roughly 150,000 clones detected, about 70% appear once; the ten largest clones hold about 4.7%. V lost 3 bases, J lost 6 bases, and 15 bases lay in between. The germline CDR1 and CDR2 sequences are MGHRA and YSYEKL. The CDR3 contains 15 residues. The chain recombines TRBV4-1 with TRBJ1-5; perhaps TRBD1 as D (5 bases). Sequenced material: PBMCs, taken after 24 months of ibrutinib treatment. The clonotype comes from a human donor with chronic lymphocytic leukemia. CDR3 sequence reads: CASSQEGIGFQPQHF. The CDR3 region has the DNA TGCGCCAGCAGCCAGGAGGGGATCGGTTTTCAGCCCCAGCATTTT.